The sequence of this TCR beta chain was determined in a study of response to subunit inactivated influenza vaccine. Study-level results: The authors proposed limited new T cell recruitment per seasonal influenza vaccination.

TCRdb itself ran the RT-PCR reads through MiXCR, one entry per CDR3 protein. The profile shows fewer than 700,000 distinct CDR3 sequences, over 10% of them singletons. Trimming took 4 bases from V and 0 from J, leaving 9 bases between them. Germline assignment: CDR1 DFQATT and CDR2 SNEGSKA (reference sequence). The CDR3 has 13 amino acids. This clonotype was counted between two and nine times. Its antigen is unidentified. Sample: PBMCs from blood, taken more than 35 days after vaccination. The chain carries TRBV20-1 and TRBJ1-1; no firm D call. This clonotype was obtained from a man in his fifties or sixties who received an inactivated influenza vaccine. The CDR3 nucleotides read TGCAGTGCTACACCACAAGTGAACACTGAAGCTTTCTTT. This sequence encodes CSATPQVNTEAFF.